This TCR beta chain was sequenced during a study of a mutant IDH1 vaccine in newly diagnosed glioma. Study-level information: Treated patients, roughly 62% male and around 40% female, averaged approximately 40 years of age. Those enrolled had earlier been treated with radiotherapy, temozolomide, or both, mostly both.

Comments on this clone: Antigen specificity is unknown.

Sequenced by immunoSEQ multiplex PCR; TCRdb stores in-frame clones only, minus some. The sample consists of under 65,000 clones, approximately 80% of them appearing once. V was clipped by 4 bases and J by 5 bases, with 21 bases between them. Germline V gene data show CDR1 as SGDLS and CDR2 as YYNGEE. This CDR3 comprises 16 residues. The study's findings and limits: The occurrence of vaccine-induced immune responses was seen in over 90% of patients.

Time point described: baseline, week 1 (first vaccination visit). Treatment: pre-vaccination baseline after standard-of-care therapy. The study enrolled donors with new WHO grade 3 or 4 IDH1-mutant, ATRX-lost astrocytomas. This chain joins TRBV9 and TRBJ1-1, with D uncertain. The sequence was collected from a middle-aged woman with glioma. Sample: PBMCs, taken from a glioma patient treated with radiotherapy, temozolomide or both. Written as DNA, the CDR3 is TGTGCCAGCAGCCTCAGCCCCGGTGGTGGAGAGACTGAAGCTTTCTTT. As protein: CASSLSPGGGETEAFF. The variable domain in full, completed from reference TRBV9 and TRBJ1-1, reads DSGVTQTPKHLITATGQRVTLRCSPRSGDLSVYWYQQSLDQGLQFLIQYYNGEERAKGNILERFSAQQFPDLHSELNLSSLELGDSALYFCASSLSPGGGETEAFFGQGTRLTVV.